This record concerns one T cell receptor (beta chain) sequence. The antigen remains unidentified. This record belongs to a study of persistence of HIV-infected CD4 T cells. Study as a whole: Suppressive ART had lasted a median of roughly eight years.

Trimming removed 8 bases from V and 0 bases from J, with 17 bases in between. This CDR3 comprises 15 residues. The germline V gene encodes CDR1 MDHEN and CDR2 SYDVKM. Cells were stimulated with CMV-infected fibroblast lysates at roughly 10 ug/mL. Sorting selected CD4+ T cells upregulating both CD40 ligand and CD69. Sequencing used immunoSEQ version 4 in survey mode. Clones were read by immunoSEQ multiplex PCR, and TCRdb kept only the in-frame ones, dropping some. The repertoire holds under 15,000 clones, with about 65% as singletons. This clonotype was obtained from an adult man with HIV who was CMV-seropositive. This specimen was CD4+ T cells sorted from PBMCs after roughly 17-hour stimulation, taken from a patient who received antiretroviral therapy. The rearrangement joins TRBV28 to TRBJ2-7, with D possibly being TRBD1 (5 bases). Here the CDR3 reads CASQSLGEFSYEQYF. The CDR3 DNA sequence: TGTGCCAGCCAGTCTCTAGGGGAATTCTCCTACGAGCAGTACTTC.